The clone carrying this TCR beta chain was seen a single time. No antigen is known for it. Looked up from germline, CDR1 is SGHTA and CDR2 is FQGNSA. V lost 4 bases to trimming and J lost 4 bases, with 14 bases between them. This CDR3 is built from 15 residues. Assay: immunoSEQ multiplex PCR; the TCRdb copy retains only in-frame clones and omits some. The sample shows fewer than 75,000 clones, 85% to 90% of them seen only once. This record belongs to a study of T cell responses to AZD1222 COVID-19 vaccine. Study-wide findings and caveats: The span of vaccine-associated CD4 TCRs extended across spike, with dominance at 160-218 and 743-854.

The chain is built from TRBV7-2 and TRBJ1-5; D unclear. The source material was peripheral blood, sampled on day 0 of AZD1222 vaccination. The origin of this receptor is an adult in good health. CDR3 DNA: TGTGCCAGCAGCTCCTCGCGGCAGAGTAATCAGCCCCAGCATTTT. Residues: CASSSSRQSNQPQHF.